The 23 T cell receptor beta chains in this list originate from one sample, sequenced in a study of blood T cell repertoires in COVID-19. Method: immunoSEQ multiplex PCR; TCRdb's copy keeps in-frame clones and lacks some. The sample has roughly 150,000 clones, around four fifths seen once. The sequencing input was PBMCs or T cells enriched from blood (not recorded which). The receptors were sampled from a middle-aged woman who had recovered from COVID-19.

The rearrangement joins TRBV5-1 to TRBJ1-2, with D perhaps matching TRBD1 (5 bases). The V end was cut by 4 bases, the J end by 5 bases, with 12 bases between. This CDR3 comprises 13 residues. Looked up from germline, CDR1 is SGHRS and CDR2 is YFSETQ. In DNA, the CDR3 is TGCGCCAGCAGCCAGAGTGGGGGGTATGGCTACACCTTC. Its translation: CASSQSGGYGYTF.

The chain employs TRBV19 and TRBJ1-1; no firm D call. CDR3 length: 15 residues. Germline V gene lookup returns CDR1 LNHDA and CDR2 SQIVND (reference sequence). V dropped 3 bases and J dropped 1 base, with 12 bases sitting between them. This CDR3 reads CASSMEGLENTEAFF. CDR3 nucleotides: TGTGCCAGTAGTATGGAGGGTTTGGAGAACACTGAAGCTTTCTTT.

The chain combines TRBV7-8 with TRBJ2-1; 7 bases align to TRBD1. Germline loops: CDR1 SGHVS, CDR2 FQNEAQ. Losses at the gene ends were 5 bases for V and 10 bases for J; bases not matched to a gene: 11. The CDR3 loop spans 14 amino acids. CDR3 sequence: CASSRTRTGPEQFF. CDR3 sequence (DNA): TGTGCCAGCAGCCGGACCAGGACAGGCCCGGAGCAGTTCTTC.

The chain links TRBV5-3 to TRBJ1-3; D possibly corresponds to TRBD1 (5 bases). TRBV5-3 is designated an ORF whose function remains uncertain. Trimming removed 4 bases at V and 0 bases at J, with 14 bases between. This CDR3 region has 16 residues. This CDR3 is CARSERQSCSGNTIYF. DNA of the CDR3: TGTGCCAGAAGCGAAAGACAGTCTTGCTCTGGAAACACCATATATTTT.

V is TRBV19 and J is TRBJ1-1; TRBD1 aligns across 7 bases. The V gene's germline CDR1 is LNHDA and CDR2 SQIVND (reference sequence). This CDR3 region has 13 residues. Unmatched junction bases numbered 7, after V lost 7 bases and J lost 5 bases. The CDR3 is CASTVQGRTEAFF. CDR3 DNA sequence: TGTGCCAGTACGGTACAGGGGAGGACTGAAGCTTTCTTT.

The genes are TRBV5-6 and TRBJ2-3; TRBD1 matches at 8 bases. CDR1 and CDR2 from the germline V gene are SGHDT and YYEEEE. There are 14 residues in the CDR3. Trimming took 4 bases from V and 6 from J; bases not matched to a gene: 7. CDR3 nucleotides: TGTGCCAGCAGCCTCCCGACAGGGGCGGATACGCAGTATTTT. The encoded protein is CASSLPTGADTQYF.

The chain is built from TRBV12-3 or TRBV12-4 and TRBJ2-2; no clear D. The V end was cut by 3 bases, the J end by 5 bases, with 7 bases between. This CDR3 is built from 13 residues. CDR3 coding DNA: TGTGCCAGCAGTTTTGAGCAAACCGGGGAGCTGTTTTTT. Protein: CASSFEQTGELFF.

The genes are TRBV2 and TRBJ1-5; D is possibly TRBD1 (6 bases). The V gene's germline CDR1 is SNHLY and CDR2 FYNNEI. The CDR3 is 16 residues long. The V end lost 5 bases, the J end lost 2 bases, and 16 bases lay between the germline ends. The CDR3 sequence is CASSFTGSRGNQPQHF. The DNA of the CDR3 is TGTGCCAGCAGTTTTACAGGGTCCCGGGGCAATCAGCCCCAGCATTTT. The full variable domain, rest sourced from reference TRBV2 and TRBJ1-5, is EPEVTQTPSHQVTQMGQEVILRCVPISNHLYFYWYRQILGQKVEFLVSFYNNEISEKSEIFDDQFSVERPDGSNFTLKIRSTKLEDSAMYFCASSFTGSRGNQPQHFGDGTRLSIL.

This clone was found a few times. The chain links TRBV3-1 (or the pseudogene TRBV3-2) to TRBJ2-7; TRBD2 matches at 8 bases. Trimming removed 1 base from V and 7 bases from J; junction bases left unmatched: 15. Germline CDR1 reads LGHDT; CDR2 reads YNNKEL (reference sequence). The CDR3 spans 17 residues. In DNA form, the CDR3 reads TGTGCCAGCAGCCAAGTCCTTAGCGGGGCTATCTCTGGGGAGCAGTACTTC. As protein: CASSQVLSGAISGEQYF.

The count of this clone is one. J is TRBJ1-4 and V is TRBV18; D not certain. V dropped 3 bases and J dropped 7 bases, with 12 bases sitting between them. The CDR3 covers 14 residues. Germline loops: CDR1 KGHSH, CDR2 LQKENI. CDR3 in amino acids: CASSPAGDVEKLFF. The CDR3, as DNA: TGTGCCAGCTCACCGGCAGGTGACGTTGAAAAACTGTTTTTT.

CDR3 in DNA: TGTGCCAGCAGCAAACGGGACAGTAGCCTTAATGAAAAACTGTTTTTT. Translated, it gives CASSKRDSSLNEKLFF. This chain uses TRBV7-9 with TRBJ1-4; 7 nucleotides agree with TRBD1. From germline, CDR1 is SEHNR and CDR2 FQNEAQ (reference sequence). After removal of 5 bases from V and 4 bases from J, the junction contained 10 bases not matched to a gene. The length of the CDR3 is 16 residues. The complete variable domain, with remaining parts taken from reference TRBV7-9 and TRBJ1-4, reads DTGVSQNPRHKITKRGQNVTFRCDPISEHNRLYWYRQTLGQGPEFLTYFQNEAQLEKSRLLSDRFSAERPKGSFSTLEIQRTEQGDSAMYLCASSKRDSSLNEKLFFGSGTQLSVL.

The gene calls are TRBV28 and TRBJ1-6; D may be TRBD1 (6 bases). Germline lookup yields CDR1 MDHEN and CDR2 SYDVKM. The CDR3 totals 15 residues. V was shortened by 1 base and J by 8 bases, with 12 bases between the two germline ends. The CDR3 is CASSLLGGDHSPLHF. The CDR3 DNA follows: TGTGCCAGCAGTTTATTAGGGGGGGATCATTCACCCCTCCACTTT.

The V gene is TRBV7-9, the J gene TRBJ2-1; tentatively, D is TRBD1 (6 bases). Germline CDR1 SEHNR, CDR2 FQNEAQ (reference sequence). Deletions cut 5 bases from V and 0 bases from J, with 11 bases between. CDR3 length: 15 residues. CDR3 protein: CASSPGQYSYNEQFF. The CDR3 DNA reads TGTGCCAGCAGCCCAGGACAGTACTCCTACAATGAGCAGTTCTTC.

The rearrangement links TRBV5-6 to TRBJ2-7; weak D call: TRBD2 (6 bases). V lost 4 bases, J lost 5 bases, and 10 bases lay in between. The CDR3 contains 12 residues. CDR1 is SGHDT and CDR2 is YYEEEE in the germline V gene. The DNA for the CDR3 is TGTGCCAGCAGCGAAGGAGGGGACGAGCAGTACTTC. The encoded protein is CASSEGGDEQYF. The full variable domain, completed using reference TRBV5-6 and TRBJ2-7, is DAGVTQSPTHLIKTRGQQVTLRCSPKSGHDTVSWYQQALGQGPQFIFQYYEEEERQRGNFPDRFSGHQFPNYSSELNVNALLLGDSALYLCASSEGGDEQYFGPGTRLTVT.

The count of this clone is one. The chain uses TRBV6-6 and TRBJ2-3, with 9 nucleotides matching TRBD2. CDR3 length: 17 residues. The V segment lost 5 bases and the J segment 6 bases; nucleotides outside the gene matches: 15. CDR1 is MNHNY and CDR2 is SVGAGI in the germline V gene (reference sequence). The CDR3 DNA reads TGTGCCAGCAGTCGAGGCTTTGCGGCGGGAGGGGACGATACGCAGTATTTT. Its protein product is CASSRGFAAGGDDTQYF.

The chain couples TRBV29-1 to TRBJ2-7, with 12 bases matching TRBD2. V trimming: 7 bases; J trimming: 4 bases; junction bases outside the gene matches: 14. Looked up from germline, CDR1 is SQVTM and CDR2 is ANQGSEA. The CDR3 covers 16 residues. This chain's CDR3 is CSALFWLAGGVYEQYF. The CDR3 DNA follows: TGCAGCGCTCTCTTTTGGCTAGCGGGAGGGGTATACGAGCAGTACTTC.

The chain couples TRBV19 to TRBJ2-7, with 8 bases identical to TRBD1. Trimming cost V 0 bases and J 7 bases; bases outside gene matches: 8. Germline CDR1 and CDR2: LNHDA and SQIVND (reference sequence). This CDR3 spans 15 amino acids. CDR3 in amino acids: CASSIEGTGSWEQYF. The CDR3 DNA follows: TGTGCCAGTAGTATAGAGGGGACAGGCTCCTGGGAGCAGTACTTC.

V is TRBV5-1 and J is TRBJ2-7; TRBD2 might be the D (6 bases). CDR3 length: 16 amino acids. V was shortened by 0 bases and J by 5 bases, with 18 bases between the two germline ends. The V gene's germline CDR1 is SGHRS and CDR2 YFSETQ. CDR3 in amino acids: CASSLGIAGRGDEQYF. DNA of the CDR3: TGCGCCAGCAGCTTGGGTATAGCCGGGCGGGGAGACGAGCAGTACTTC.

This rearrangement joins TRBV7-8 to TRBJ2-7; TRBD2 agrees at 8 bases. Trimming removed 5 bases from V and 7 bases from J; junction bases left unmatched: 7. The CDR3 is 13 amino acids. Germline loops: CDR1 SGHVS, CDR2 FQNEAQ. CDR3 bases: TGTGCCAGCAGCGGCCGACTAGCGACTGAGCAGTACTTC. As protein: CASSGRLATEQYF.

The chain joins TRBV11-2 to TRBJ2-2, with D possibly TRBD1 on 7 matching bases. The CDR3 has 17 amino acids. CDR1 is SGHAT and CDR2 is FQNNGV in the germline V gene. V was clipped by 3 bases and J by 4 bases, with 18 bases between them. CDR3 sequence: CASSLSGGGRITGELFF. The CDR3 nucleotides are TGTGCCAGCAGCTTGAGTGGAGGGGGCAGGATCACCGGGGAGCTGTTTTTT. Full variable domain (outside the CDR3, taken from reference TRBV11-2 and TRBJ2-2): EAGVAQSPRYKIIEKRQSVAFWCNPISGHATLYWYQQILGQGPKLLIQFQNNGVVDDSQLPKDRFSAERLKGVDSTLKIQPAKLEDSAVYLCASSLSGGGRITGELFFGEGSRLTVL.

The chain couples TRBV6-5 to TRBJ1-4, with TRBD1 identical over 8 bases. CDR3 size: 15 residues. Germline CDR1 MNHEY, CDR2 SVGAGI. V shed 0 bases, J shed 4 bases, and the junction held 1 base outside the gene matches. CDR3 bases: TGTGCCAGCAGTTACTCTGGACAGGGTAATGAAAAACTGTTTTTT. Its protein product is CASSYSGQGNEKLFF.

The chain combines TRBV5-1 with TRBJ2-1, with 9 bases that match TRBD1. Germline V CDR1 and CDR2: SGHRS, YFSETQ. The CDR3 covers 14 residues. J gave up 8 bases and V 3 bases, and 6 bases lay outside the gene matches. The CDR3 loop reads CASSSRDRVDEQFF. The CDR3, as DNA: TGCGCCAGCAGCTCCCGGGACAGGGTCGATGAGCAGTTCTTC.

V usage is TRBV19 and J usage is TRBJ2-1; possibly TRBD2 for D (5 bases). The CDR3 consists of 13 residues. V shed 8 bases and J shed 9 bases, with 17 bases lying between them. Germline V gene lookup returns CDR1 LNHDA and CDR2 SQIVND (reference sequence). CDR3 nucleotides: TGTGCCAGTGGAAGCGGACTGGTAACTGAGCAGTTCTTC. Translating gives CASGSGLVTEQFF.